The present T cell receptor (beta chain) was sequenced within a study of control samples from healthy donors and cancer patients. Clones were read by immunoSEQ multiplex PCR, and TCRdb kept only the in-frame ones, dropping some. The table lists about 80,000 clones, around 83% of them singletons. The CDR3 covers 13 residues. Germline lookup yields CDR1 KGHDR and CDR2 SFDVKD. V shed 5 bases and J shed 7 bases, with 11 bases lying between them. The chain employs TRBV24-1 and TRBJ1-5; D is possibly TRBD1 (5 bases). The sequenced material came from PBMCs. This receptor was taken from a man between 60 and 75 years old with head and neck cancer. CDR3 in amino acids: CATSGGISQPQHF. The CDR3 DNA sequence: TGTGCCACCAGTGGGGGGATATCACAGCCCCAGCATTTT.